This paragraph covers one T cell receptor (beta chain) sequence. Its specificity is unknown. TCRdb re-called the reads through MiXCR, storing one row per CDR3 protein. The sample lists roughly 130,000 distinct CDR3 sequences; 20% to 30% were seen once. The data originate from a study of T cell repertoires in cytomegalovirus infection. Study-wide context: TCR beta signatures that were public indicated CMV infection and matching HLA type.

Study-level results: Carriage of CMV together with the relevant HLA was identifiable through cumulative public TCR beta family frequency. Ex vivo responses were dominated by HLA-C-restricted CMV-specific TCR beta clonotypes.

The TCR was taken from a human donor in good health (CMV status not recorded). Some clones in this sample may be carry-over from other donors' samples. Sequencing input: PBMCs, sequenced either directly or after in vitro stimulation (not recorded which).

CDR3 sequence (DNA): TGTGCCAGCAGCGTAGAACTGCTTCTAGATACGCAGTATTTT. As protein: CASSVELLLDTQYF. The gene calls are TRBV9 and TRBJ2-3; D not resolved. This CDR3 is built from 14 residues. Germline CDR1 reads SGDLS; CDR2 reads YYNGEE. V lost 0 bases and J lost 5, with 10 bases in between.